This T cell receptor (beta chain) was identified during a study of OX40 agonist ivuxolimab in advanced cancers. Germline-derived CDR1 and CDR2 are SGHKS and YYEKEE (reference sequence). The trim removed 4 bases at V and 4 bases at J, leaving 8 bases unmatched. CDR3 length: 15 amino acids. Data came from immunoSEQ multiplex PCR; TCRdb stores just in-frame clones and leaves some out. The table has approximately 39,000 clones, under 85% seen once. The input for sequencing was CD4+ or CD8+ T cells sorted from blood, taken in a trial of the OX40 agonist ivuxolimab. V usage is TRBV5-5 and J usage is TRBJ2-7; 10 bases are a match to TRBD1. This receptor was identified in an adult with an advanced solid tumor such as melanoma, head and neck, liver or kidney cancer. CDR3 loop: CASSAGGQGDYEQYF. Written as DNA, the CDR3 is TGTGCCAGCAGCGCCGGAGGACAGGGGGATTACGAGCAGTACTTC.